Described below is a single T cell receptor (beta chain) sequence and its context. In the authors' methods: Reference gene primer amplification gave nucleated cell count estimates. Sequencing was performed with immunoSEQ multiplex PCR; in TCRdb, only in-frame clones are kept and a portion is missing. V, J and clone size are those of that table, while D and trimming were read from the DNA. The table has about 260,000 clones, nearly 90% seen once. CDR1 is MNHEY and CDR2 is SVGAGI in the germline V gene. This CDR3 spans 13 amino acids. V shed 10 bases and J 1 base; nucleotides not matched to a gene: 4. These data come from a study of blood T cell repertoires in COVID-19. Study-wide background: From the United States, Italy and Spain came samples of acute and convalescent COVID-19. Nucleic acid was either cDNA or gDNA, and it came from T cells, B-cell-depleted T cells, or PBMCs.

What was sequenced was peripheral blood. This sequence joins TRBV6-5 and TRBJ1-1, with 9 bases matching TRBD1. The source of this sequence is a human donor in a cohort sampled during active COVID-19. CDR3 amino acids: CATGQGRNTEAFF. The CDR3 DNA reads TGTGCCACCGGACAGGGGAGGAACACTGAAGCTTTCTTT.